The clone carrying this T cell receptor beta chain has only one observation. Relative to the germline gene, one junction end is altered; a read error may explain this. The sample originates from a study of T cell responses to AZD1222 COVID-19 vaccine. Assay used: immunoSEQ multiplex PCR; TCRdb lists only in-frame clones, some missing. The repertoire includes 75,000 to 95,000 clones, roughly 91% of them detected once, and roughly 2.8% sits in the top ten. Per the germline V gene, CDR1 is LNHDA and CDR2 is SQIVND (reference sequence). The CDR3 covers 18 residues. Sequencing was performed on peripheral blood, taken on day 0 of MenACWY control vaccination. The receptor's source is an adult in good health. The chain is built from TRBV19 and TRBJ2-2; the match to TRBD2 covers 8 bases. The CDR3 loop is CASSVGSSKAGDTGELFF. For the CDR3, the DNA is TGTGCCAGTAGTGTAGGGAGCTCTAAAGCGGGGGACACCGGGGAACTGTTTTTT.